The TCR beta chain described here comes from a study of identical twins. This clonotype was counted a few times. The CDR3 length is 15 residues. V shed 0 bases and J shed 0 bases, with 6 bases lying between them. The germline CDR1 and CDR2 sequences are GTSNPN and SVGIG (reference sequence). It was template switching that added a universal primer site, and there were unique molecular identifiers on the cDNA. MiXCR was run by TCRdb on the 5' RACE reads, yielding one entry per CDR3 protein. Of roughly 250,000 distinct CDR3 sequences detected, around 15% appear once; the ten largest clones hold 7% to 9.5%.

The sequence was obtained from a woman younger than 35 in good health. The chain is built from TRBV30 and TRBJ2-6, with D possibly being TRBD2 (6 bases). Sequenced input: memory (CD45RO+) T cells sorted from blood. The CDR3 loop is CAWSVGLSGANVLTF. The CDR3 nucleotides are TGTGCCTGGAGTGTGGGACTCTCTGGGGCCAACGTCCTGACTTTC.